This record covers a single TCR beta chain. Its antigen is unidentified. The CDR3 is 16 residues long. V was trimmed by 0 bases and J by 1 base, leaving 15 bases between them. CDR1 is GTSNPN, CDR2 SVGIG, per germline (reference sequence). The data derive from a study of Tregs in tolerant kidney transplant recipients. The data were produced by immunoSEQ multiplex PCR, yet TCRdb's version contains in-frame clones alone and is incomplete. The sample contains about 100,000 clones, roughly 93% of which appear only once. Findings of the study overall: Nucleotide sequences could not be compared across some patients' samples due to primer changes.

The V gene is TRBV30, the J gene TRBJ2-5; a weak D match, TRBD1 (5 bases). This sequence was found in a human donor who received a combined kidney and bone marrow transplant. Sample: CD4+ T cells from blood, taken before the transplant. The CDR3 nucleotides read TGTGCCTGGAGTGTATCTTTTGGGGCCGGCCAAGAGACCCAGTACTTC. Translation: CAWSVSFGAGQETQYF.